The 12 T cell receptor beta chains listed next were all sequenced from one sample in a study of spatial heterogeneity in lung cancer (dated by TCRdb to between 2019 and 2020). Library preparation employed 5' RACE. Sequencing relied on a NextSeq 500. Clones were called with MiXCR by TCRdb after fastp trimmed the public reads at Q25, and only in-frame beta chains were retained. A single entry per CDR3 protein holds the most common genes and DNA from its merged rows. The sample yields about 10,000 distinct CDR3 sequences; 6.1% were counted once. Jointly, the top ten make up roughly 28% of the sample. The sample's time point label is to be understood as: sample taken at primary tumor resection. This specimen was normal lung tissue next to the tumor, taken at surgery. These receptors were taken from a male donor with early-stage non-small cell lung cancer.

This clonotype was seen only a few times. The chain recombines TRBV2 with TRBJ2-5; D is undetermined. The V gene lost 0 bases and the J gene lost 4 bases, with 21 bases spanning the gap. The CDR3 consists of 18 residues. The V gene's germline CDR1 is SNHLY and CDR2 FYNNEI. The CDR3: CASSEALGSGEKGETQYF. CDR3 bases: TGTGCCAGCAGTGAAGCGCTGGGGTCAGGAGAAAAAGGAGAGACCCAGTACTTC.

This clonotype came up a few times. The chain links TRBV7-6 to TRBJ2-3; 9 positions match TRBD2. The CDR3 extends over 16 amino acids. Germline CDR1 reads SGHVS; CDR2 reads FNYEAQ. V lost 5 bases to trimming and J lost 5 bases; unmatched junction nucleotides: 11. The DNA of the CDR3 is TGTGCCAGCAGCCTTAGCGGGGGAGTATTCGGAGATACGCAGTATTTT. It translates to CASSLSGGVFGDTQYF.

Ten or more counts support this clonotype. The V and J genes are TRBV20-1 and TRBJ2-7, with 7 bases matching TRBD2. Germline trimming cut 6 bases from V and 2 bases from J; bases unmatched to any gene: 4. CDR3 length: 12 amino acids. The germline CDR1 and CDR2 sequences are DFQATT and SNEGSKA (reference sequence). The CDR3: CSAPAGTYEQYF. The CDR3 bases are TGCAGTGCCCCAGCGGGGACCTACGAGCAGTACTTC.

This clonotype came up many times. The chain is built from TRBV28 and TRBJ2-3; D remains unclear. This CDR3 has 16 amino acids. The V gene lost 6 bases and the J gene lost 4 bases, with 20 bases spanning the gap. CDR1 MDHEN and CDR2 SYDVKM come from the germline V gene. CDR3 nucleotides: TGTGCCAGCAGCCCCTCCTCCTTTTGGTCCCCAGATACGCAGTATTTT. Translating it yields CASSPSSFWSPDTQYF.

This clonotype showed up many times. The J gene is TRBJ2-5, the V gene TRBV29-1; perhaps TRBD1 as D (5 bases). Germline CDR1 is SQVTM and CDR2 is ANQGSEA. Trimming took 3 bases from V and 4 from J, leaving 9 bases between them. CDR3 size: 12 residues. The CDR3 spells CSVDQGRETQYF. The DNA of the CDR3 is TGCAGCGTTGATCAGGGTCGAGAGACCCAGTACTTC. Full variable domain (outside the CDR3, taken from reference TRBV29-1 and TRBJ2-5): SAVISQKPSRDICQRGTSLTIQCQVDSQVTMMFWYRQQPGQSLTLIATANQGSEATYESGFVIDKFPISRPNLTFSTLTVSNMSPEDSSIYLCSVDQGRETQYFGPGTRLLVL.

In this sample, this clonotype turned up many times. The V call is TRBV30, the J call TRBJ2-2, with D possibly matching TRBD2 (6 bases). The germline V gene encodes CDR1 GTSNPN and CDR2 SVGIG (reference sequence). This CDR3 is 15 amino acids long. Trimming removed 3 bases at V and 5 bases at J, with 16 bases between. The CDR3 here is CAWSRGTVLTGELFF. The CDR3 nucleotides read TGTGCCTGGAGCCGCGGGACGGTTTTGACCGGGGAGCTGTTTTTT.

This clonotype is termed large. This rearrangement joins TRBV29-1 to TRBJ1-2; TRBD1 matches at 7 bases. The germline V gene has CDR1 SQVTM and CDR2 ANQGSEA. J gave up 0 bases and V 7 bases, and 5 bases lay outside the gene matches. The CDR3 covers 13 residues. CDR3 sequence: CSARTGANYGYTF. The CDR3 DNA reads TGCAGCGCCCGAACAGGGGCTAACTATGGCTACACCTTC.

This clonotype was seen at least ten times. CDR3 sequence: CASSLQGDSYNEQFF. DNA of the CDR3: TGTGCCAGCAGCTTACAGGGGGACTCCTACAATGAGCAGTTCTTC. This chain links TRBV7-2 with TRBJ2-1; 7 bases match TRBD1. V was clipped by 2 bases and J by 0 bases; unmatched bases: 1. CDR3 length: 15 residues. Germline V CDR1 and CDR2: SGHTA, FQGNSA.

Many counts were recorded for this clonotype. The V and J genes are TRBV24-1 and TRBJ2-3; D is perhaps TRBD1 (5 bases). This CDR3 spans 16 amino acids. The germline V gene encodes CDR1 KGHDR and CDR2 SFDVKD. The ends were cut back, 3 bases at V and 0 bases at J, with 12 bases in the middle. The CDR3 DNA reads TGTGCCACCAGTGATAACAGGAGATTTAGCACAGATACGCAGTATTTT. It is translated as CATSDNRRFSTDTQYF.

Ten or more counts support this clonotype. V and J are TRBV20-1 and TRBJ1-6; weak D call: TRBD1 (5 bases). Germline-derived CDR1 and CDR2 are DFQATT and SNEGSKA (reference sequence). The CDR3 loop spans 14 amino acids. The V gene lost 6 bases and the J gene lost 8 bases, with 17 bases spanning the gap. The CDR3 loop reads CSATEDLGDSPLHF. The CDR3 DNA is TGCAGTGCGACAGAGGACCTCGGGGATTCACCCCTCCACTTT.

The chain combines TRBV23-1 with TRBJ2-1, with D unclear. TRBV23-1 is assigned to the ORF class and has an uncertain function. V lost 6 bases to trimming and J lost 1 base, with 22 bases between them. The CDR3 consists of 18 residues. The DNA of the CDR3 is TGCGCCAGCAGCCGGGCCAGCGAATTATACCTATCCTACAATGAGCAGTTCTTC. It specifies CASSRASELYLSYNEQFF.

This clonotype was counted ten times or more. The chain carries TRBV20-1 and TRBJ1-2; 7 nucleotides align to TRBD1. The V segment lost 5 bases and the J segment 4 bases; nucleotides outside the gene matches: 7. Germline CDR1 DFQATT, CDR2 SNEGSKA (reference sequence). The CDR3 covers 13 residues. Here the CDR3 reads CSAWDSRRYGYTF. DNA of the CDR3: TGCAGTGCTTGGGACAGCCGGCGCTATGGCTACACCTTC.